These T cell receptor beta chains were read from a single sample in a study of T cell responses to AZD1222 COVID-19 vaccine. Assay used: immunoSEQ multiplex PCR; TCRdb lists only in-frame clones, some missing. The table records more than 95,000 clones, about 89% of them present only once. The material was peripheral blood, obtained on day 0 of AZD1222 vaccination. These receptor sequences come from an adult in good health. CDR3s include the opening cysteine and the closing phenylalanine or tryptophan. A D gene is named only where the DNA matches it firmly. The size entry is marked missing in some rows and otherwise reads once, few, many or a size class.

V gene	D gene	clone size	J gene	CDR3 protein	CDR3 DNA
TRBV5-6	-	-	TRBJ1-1	CASSLGLGMNTEAFF	TGTGCCAGCAGCTTGGGACTGGGGATGAACACTGAAGCTTTCTTT
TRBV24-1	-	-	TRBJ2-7	CATSDSPGSEQYF	TGTGCCACCAGTGATTCCCCGGGGAGCGAGCAGTACTTC
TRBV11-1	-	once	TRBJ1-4	CASSLGHGTNEKLFF	TGTGCCAGCAGCTTAGGCCACGGAACTAATGAAAAACTGTTTTTT
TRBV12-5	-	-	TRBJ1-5	CASGLVWTASNQPQHF	TGTGCTAGTGGTTTGGTATGGACAGCCTCCAATCAGCCCCAGCATTTT
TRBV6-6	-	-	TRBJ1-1	CASSYSKGHYAFF	TGTGCCAGCAGTTACTCGAAGGGGCATTACGCTTTCTTT
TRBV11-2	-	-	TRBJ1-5	CASSLEGVGQPQHF	TGTGCCAGCAGCTTAGAGGGCGTTGGTCAGCCCCAGCATTTT
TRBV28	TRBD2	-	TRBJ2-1	CASSLESGANEQFF	TGTGCCAGCAGTTTGGAAAGCGGGGCCAATGAGCAGTTCTTC
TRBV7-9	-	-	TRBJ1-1	CASSFSHSWGMAFF	TGTGCCAGCTCTTTTAGCCACAGTTGGGGCATGGCTTTCTTT
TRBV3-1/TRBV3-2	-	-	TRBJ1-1	CASSRMAGIRVTEAFF	TGTGCCAGCAGCCGAATGGCCGGTATTAGGGTCACTGAAGCTTTCTTT
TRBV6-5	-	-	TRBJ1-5	CASSFRPDTSNQPQHF	TGTGCCAGCAGTTTCAGACCGGACACTAGCAATCAGCCCCAGCATTTT
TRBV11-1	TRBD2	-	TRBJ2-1	CASGKGLAGGGEQFF	TGTGCCAGTGGGAAAGGGCTAGCGGGAGGGGGTGAGCAGTTCTTC
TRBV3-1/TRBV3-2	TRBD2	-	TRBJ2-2	CASSQGPAGGPTGELFF	TGTGCCAGCAGCCAAGGACCAGCGGGAGGGCCAACCGGGGAGCTGTTTTTT
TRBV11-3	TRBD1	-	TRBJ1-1	CASSPRTGGITEAFF	TGTGCCAGCAGCCCGCGGACAGGGGGGATCACTGAAGCTTTCTTT
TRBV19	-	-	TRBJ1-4	CASREGRREKLFF	TGTGCCAGTAGAGAAGGGCGAAGGGAAAAACTGTTTTTT
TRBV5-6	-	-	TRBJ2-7	CASSLAGQSYEQYF	TGTGCCAGCAGCTTGGCCGGACAGTCCTACGAGCAGTACTTC
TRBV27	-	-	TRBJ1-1	CASSLSSGGGTAFF	TGTGCCAGCAGTTTATCGTCTGGGGGTGGTACGGCTTTCTTT
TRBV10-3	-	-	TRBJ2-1	CAISEGGAMGNEQFF	TGTGCCATCAGTGAAGGGGGGGCAATGGGGAATGAGCAGTTCTTC
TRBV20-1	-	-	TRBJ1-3	CSAGLLGAIYF	TGCAGTGCTGGGCTCCTGGGAGCCATATATTTT
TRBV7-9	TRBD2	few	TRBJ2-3	CASSLLAETTDTQYF	TGTGCCAGCAGCTTACTAGCGGAAACCACAGATACGCAGTATTTT
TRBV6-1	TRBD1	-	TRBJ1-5	CASSDRGTGGYQPQHF	TGTGCCAGCAGTGACCGCGGGACAGGGGGGTATCAGCCCCAGCATTTT
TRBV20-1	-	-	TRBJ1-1	CSASSLSHTEAFF	TGCAGTGCTAGTAGCCTTTCCCACACTGAAGCTTTCTTT
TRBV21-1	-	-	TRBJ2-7	CASSKRTSGGPCPYEQYF	TGTGCCAGCAGCAAAAGAACTAGCGGGGGGCCTTGCCCCTACGAGCAGTACTTC
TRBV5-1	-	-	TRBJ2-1	CASSLGGRREQFF	TGCGCCAGCAGCTTGGGAGGGCGGAGGGAGCAGTTCTTC
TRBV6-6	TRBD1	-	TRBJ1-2	CASSPTGGRGYTF	TGTGCCAGCTCCCCTACAGGGGGACGTGGCTACACCTTC
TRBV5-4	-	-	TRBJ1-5	CASSLDGNSNQPQHF	TGTGCCAGCAGCTTGGACGGAAATAGCAATCAGCCCCAGCATTTT
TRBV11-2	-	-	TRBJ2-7	CASSSYGRNSYEQYF	TGTGCCAGCAGCTCATATGGACGGAACTCCTACGAGCAGTACTTC
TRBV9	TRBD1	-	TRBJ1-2	CASSVDAGGTNYGYTF	TGTGCCAGCAGCGTAGACGCAGGGGGGACTAACTATGGCTACACCTTC
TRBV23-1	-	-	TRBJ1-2	CASSLFPLTQSRSNYGYTF	TGCGCCAGCAGTCTTTTTCCTTTGACACAGTCACGAAGTAACTATGGCTACACCTTC
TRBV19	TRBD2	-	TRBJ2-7	CASSPLAGSSYEQYF	TGTGCCAGTAGTCCTCTAGCGGGGAGCTCCTACGAGCAGTACTTC
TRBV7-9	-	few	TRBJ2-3	CASSLAGGQADTQYF	TGTGCCAGCAGCTTAGCCGGGGGGCAGGCAGATACGCAGTATTTT
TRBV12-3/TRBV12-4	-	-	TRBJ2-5	CASRNRETGTQYF	TGTGCCAGCAGGAACAGGGAAACGGGGACCCAGTACTTC
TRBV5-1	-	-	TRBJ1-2	CASSLAGEYGYTF	TGCGCCAGCAGCTTGGCAGGGGAGTATGGCTACACCTTC
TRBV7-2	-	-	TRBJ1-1	CASSFGGGGTEAFF	TGTGCCAGCAGCTTCGGAGGTGGCGGCACTGAAGCTTTCTTT
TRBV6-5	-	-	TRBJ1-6	CASSSTLGANSPLHF	TGTGCCAGCAGTTCCACCCTGGGGGCGAATTCACCCCTCCACTTT
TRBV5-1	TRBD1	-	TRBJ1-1	CASSLGDRENTEAFF	TGCGCCAGCAGCTTGGGGGACAGGGAGAACACTGAAGCTTTCTTT
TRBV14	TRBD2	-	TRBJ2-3	CASSQAPRGAGVSDTQYF	TGTGCCAGCAGCCAAGCCCCTCGGGGAGCGGGGGTATCAGATACGCAGTATTTT
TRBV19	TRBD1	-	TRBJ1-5	CASSPGQGSHQPQHF	TGTGCCAGTAGCCCGGGACAGGGCTCCCATCAGCCCCAGCATTTT
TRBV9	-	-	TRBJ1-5	CASSDSPSNQPQHF	TGTGCCAGCAGCGACAGTCCCAGCAATCAGCCCCAGCATTTT
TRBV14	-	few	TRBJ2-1	CASSQQGGNNEQFF	TGTGCCAGCAGCCAACAGGGGGGGAACAATGAGCAGTTCTTC
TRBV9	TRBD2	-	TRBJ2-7	CASSATSGLPSEQYF	TGTGCCAGCAGCGCCACTAGCGGACTCCCTAGCGAGCAGTACTTC
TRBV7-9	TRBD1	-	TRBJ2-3	CASSLTGGTDTQYF	TGTGCCAGCAGCTTAACAGGGGGAACAGATACGCAGTATTTT
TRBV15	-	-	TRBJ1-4	CATSSGTASEKLFF	TGTGCCACCAGCTCCGGGACGGCTAGTGAAAAACTGTTTTTT
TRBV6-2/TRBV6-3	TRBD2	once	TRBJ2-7	CASSLGTSGKADEQYF	TGTGCCAGCAGTTTGGGGACTAGCGGGAAGGCGGATGAGCAGTACTTC
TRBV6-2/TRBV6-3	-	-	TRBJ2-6	CASSTPRQGGSGANVLTF	TGTGCCAGCAGTACCCCCCGGCAGGGAGGCTCTGGGGCCAACGTCCTGACTTTC
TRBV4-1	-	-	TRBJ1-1	CASSLRVLNSGTEAFF	TGCGCCAGCAGCCTCCGGGTGCTTAACTCCGGCACTGAAGCTTTCTTT
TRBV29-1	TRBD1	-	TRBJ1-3	CSAQGLGNTIYF	TGCAGCGCACAGGGGCTAGGAAACACCATATATTTT
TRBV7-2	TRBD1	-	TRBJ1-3	CASADRGGNTIYF	TGTGCCAGTGCGGACAGGGGTGGAAACACCATATATTTT
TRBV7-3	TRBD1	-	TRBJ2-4	CASSPGGNIQYF	TGTGCCAGCAGCCCAGGGGGCAACATTCAGTACTTC
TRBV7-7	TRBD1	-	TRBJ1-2	CASSFPGQGIDGYTF	TGTGCCAGCAGCTTCCCCGGACAGGGTATCGATGGCTACACCTTC
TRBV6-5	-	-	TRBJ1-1	CASSGWYTEAFF	TGTGCCAGCAGCGGGTGGTACACTGAAGCTTTCTTT
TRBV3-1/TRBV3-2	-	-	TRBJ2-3	CASSPSTDTQYF	TGTGCCAGCAGCCCCAGCACAGATACGCAGTATTTT
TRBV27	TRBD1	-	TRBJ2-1	CASSLTGAPNEQFF	TGTGCCAGCAGCCTTACAGGGGCACCCAATGAGCAGTTCTTC
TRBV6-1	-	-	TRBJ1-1	CASRNKQGPNTEAFF	TGTGCCAGCAGAAACAAACAGGGCCCGAACACTGAAGCTTTCTTT